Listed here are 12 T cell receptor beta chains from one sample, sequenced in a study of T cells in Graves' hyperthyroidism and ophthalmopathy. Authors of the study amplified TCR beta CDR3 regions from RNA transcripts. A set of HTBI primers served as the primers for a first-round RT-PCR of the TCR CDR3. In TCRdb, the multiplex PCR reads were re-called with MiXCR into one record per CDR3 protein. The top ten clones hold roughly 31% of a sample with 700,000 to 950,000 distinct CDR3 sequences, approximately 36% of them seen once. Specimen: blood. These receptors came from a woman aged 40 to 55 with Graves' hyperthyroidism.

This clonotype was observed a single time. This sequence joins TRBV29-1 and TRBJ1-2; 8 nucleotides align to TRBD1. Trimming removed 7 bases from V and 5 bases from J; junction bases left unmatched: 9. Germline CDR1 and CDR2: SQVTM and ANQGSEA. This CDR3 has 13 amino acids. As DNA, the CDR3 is TGCAGCGACACGACAGGGGCCTTGTATGGCTACACCTTC. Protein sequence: CSDTTGALYGYTF.

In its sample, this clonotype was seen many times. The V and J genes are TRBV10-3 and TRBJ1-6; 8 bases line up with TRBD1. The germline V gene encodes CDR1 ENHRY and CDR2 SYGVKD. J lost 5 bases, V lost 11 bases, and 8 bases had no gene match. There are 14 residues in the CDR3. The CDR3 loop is CAAKEGQDNSPLHF. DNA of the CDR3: TGTGCCGCCAAAGAGGGACAGGATAATTCACCCCTCCACTTT.

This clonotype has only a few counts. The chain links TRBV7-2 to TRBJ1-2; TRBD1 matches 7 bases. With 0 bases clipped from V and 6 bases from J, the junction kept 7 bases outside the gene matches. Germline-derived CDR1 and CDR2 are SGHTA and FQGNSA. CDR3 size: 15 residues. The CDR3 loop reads CASSLAPTGSHGYTF. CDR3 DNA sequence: TGTGCCAGCAGCTTAGCTCCGACAGGGAGTCATGGCTACACCTTC.

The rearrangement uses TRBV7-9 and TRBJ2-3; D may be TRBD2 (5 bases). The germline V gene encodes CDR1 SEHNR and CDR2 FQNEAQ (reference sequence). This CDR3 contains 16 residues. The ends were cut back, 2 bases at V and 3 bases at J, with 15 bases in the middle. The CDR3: CASSLMAGGHTDTQYF. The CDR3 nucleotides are TGTGCCAGCAGCTTAATGGCCGGCGGGCATACAGATACGCAGTATTTT.

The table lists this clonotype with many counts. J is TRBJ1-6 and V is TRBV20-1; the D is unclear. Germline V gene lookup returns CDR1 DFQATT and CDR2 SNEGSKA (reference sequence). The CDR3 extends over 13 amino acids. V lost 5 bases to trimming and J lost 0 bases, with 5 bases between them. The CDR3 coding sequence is TGCAGTGCTGCTCACTCCTATAATTCACCCCTCCACTTT. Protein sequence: CSAAHSYNSPLHF.

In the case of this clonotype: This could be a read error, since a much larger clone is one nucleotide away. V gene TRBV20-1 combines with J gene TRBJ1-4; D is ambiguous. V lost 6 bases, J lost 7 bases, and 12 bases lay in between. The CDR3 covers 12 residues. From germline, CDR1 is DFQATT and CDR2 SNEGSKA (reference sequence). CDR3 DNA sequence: TGCAGTGCCACGCGGGCTAGTGAAAAACTGTTTTTT. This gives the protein CSATRASEKLFF.

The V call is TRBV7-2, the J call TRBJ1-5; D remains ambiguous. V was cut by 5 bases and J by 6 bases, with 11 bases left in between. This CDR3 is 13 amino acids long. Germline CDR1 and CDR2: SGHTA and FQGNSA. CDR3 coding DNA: TGTGCCAGCAGCCTAGAATCAGGTCAGCCCCAGCATTTT. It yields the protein CASSLESGQPQHF.

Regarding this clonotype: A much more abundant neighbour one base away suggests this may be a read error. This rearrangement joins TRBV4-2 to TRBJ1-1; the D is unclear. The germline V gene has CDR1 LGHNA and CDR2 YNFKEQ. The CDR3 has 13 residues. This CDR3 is CASSHSTGTEASF. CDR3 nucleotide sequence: TGTGCCAGCAGCCACTCAACGGGCACTGAAGCTTCCTTT.

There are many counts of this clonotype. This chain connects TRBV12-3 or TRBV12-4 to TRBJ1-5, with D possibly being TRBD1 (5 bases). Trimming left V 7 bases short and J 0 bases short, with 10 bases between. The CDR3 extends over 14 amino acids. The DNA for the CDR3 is TGTGCCAGCACCCCGGGGGGTAGCAATCAGCCCCAGCATTTT. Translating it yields CASTPGGSNQPQHF.

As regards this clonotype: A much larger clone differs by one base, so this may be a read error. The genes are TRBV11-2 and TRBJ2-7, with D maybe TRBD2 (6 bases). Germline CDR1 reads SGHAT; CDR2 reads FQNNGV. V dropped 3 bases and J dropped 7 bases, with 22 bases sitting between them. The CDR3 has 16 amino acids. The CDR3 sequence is CASSFTSLSSYNEQYF. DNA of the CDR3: TGTGCCAGCAGCTTCACTAGCTTAAGCTCCTACAATGAGCAGTACTTC.

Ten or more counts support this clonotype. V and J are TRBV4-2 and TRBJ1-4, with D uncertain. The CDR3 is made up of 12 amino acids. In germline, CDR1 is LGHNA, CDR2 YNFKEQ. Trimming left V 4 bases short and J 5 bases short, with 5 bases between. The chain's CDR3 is CASSPINEKLFF. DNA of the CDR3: TGTGCCAGCAGCCCGATCAATGAAAAACTGTTTTTT.

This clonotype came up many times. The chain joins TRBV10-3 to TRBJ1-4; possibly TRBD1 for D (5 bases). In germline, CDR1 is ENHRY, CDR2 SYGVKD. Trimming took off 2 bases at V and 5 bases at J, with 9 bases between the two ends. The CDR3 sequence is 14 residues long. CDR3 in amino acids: CAISEGRANEKLFF. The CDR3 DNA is TGTGCCATCAGTGAGGGCAGGGCCAATGAAAAACTGTTTTTT.